These T cell receptor beta chains were read from a single sample in a study of T cells after yellow fever vaccination. TCRdb processed the 5' RACE reads anew with MiXCR; each CDR3 protein has one entry. The sample yields about 500,000 distinct CDR3 sequences, 17% seen once. The sequenced sample was PBMCs, obtained 4 to 5 days after the first yellow fever vaccination. These receptors all stem from a man between 18 and 29 years old who received the YFV17D yellow fever vaccine. Both conserved end residues are part of each CDR3. D genes are given only for firm matches. Rows give clone size only sometimes, using once, few, many, or a class for an expanded clone.

D | J | size | V | CDR3 | DNA
. | TRBJ2-3 | . | TRBV3-1 | CASSPLADYFSTDTQYF | TGTGCCAGCAGCCCCCTTGCGGACTACTTTAGCACAGATACGCAGTATTTT
. | TRBJ1-3 | . | TRBV5-1 | CASTPLTGNTIYF | TGCGCCAGCACCCCTCTTACCGGAAACACCATATATTTT
TRBD2 | TRBJ2-3 | few | TRBV10-2 | CASSERRLAGDTQYF | TGCGCCAGCAGTGAGCGTAGGCTAGCGGGAGATACGCAGTATTTT
. | TRBJ2-3 | . | TRBV20-1 | CSARDQLPGQLGADTQYF | TGCAGTGCTAGAGACCAACTCCCAGGGCAACTGGGGGCAGATACGCAGTATTTT
. | TRBJ1-4 | . | TRBV6-2/TRBV6-3 | CASSSGPSATNEKLFF | TGTGCCAGCAGTTCGGGACCTAGTGCAACTAATGAAAAACTGTTTTTT
TRBD2 | TRBJ2-7 | . | TRBV3-1 | CASCQDPGTSYEQYF | TGTGCCTCCTGCCAAGATCCCGGGACTAGCTACGAGCAGTACTTC
. | TRBJ1-2 | . | TRBV25-1 | CASSGRVGDYGYTF | TGTGCCAGCAGTGGGAGGGTAGGGGACTATGGCTACACCTTC
. | TRBJ2-7 | few | TRBV6-2/TRBV6-3 | CASSREQAYEQYF | TGTGCCAGCAGTCGGGAGCAGGCCTACGAGCAGTACTTC
. | TRBJ1-1 | . | TRBV7-2 | CASSLKHLAFF | TGTGCCAGCAGCTTAAAACACCTGGCTTTCTTT
. | TRBJ1-2 | . | TRBV7-9 | CASTRWDGYTF | TGTGCCAGCACCCGGTGGGATGGCTACACCTTC
TRBD2 | TRBJ2-1 | . | TRBV6-2/TRBV6-3 | CASSYSGGGVYEQFF | TGTGCCAGCAGTTACTCTGGCGGGGGGGTGTATGAGCAGTTCTTC
. | TRBJ1-2 | . | TRBV4-3 | CASSQDSTGYGYTF | TGCGCCAGCAGCCAAGACTCTACGGGTTATGGCTACACCTTC
. | TRBJ1-3 | . | TRBV6-5 | CASSHLGDTIYF | TGTGCCAGCAGTCACCTAGGGGACACCATATATTTT
. | TRBJ1-5 | . | TRBV3-1 | CASSPRRQGRNQPQHF | TGTGCCAGCAGCCCCAGGCGGCAGGGTAGGAATCAGCCCCAGCATTTT
. | TRBJ1-1 | . | TRBV30 | CAWSVWDTAFF | TGTGCCTGGAGTGTTTGGGATACAGCTTTCTTT
. | TRBJ2-3 | few | TRBV10-1 | CASSDQGITDTQYF | TGCGCCAGCAGTGACCAGGGAATCACAGATACGCAGTATTTT
TRBD1 | TRBJ2-7 | few | TRBV11-2 | CASSMDRGPYEQYF | TGTGCCAGCAGCATGGACAGGGGGCCCTACGAGCAGTACTTC
TRBD1 | TRBJ2-5 | few | TRBV5-1 | CASIGTGAGETQYF | TGCGCCAGCATCGGGACAGGGGCCGGCGAGACCCAGTACTTC
. | TRBJ1-5 | . | TRBV12-3/TRBV12-4 | CASSLQGRPQHF | TGTGCCAGCAGTCTTCAGGGGAGGCCCCAGCATTTT